This TCR beta chain was obtained from a study of T cells in Graves' hyperthyroidism and ophthalmopathy. In the study overall: Prior to any treatment, at the point of initial diagnosis, peripheral blood was collected. The study's findings and limits: Prediction of ophthalmopathy progression came a median roughly 7.1 months pre-onset.

This clonotype was recorded a few times. Its antigen is not identified. CDR3 length: 14 residues. V lost 1 base and J lost 2, with 7 bases in between. The germline V gene has CDR1 LGHDT and CDR2 YNNKEL (reference sequence). Graves' hyperthyroidism was deemed stable absent ophthalmopathy progression within 18 months. Clinical symptoms, serum thyroxine and TRAb, thyroid ultrasound and orbital computed tomography together formed the diagnostic basis. Researchers took RNA transcripts and amplified the TCR beta CDR3 regions from them. Carried out on the TCR CDR3, a first-round RT-PCR used the HTBI primer set. TCRdb reanalysed the multiplex PCR reads using MiXCR and keeps one entry per CDR3 protein. The sample yields over 650,000 distinct CDR3 sequences, about a sixth seen once.

The source material was blood. The TCR was taken from a man aged 18 to 30 with Graves' hyperthyroidism. This sequence joins TRBV3-1 and TRBJ2-3; D is unclear. The CDR3 protein is CASSQGRITDTQYF. The CDR3 DNA is TGTGCCAGCAGCCAAGGTAGAATCACAGATACGCAGTATTTT.